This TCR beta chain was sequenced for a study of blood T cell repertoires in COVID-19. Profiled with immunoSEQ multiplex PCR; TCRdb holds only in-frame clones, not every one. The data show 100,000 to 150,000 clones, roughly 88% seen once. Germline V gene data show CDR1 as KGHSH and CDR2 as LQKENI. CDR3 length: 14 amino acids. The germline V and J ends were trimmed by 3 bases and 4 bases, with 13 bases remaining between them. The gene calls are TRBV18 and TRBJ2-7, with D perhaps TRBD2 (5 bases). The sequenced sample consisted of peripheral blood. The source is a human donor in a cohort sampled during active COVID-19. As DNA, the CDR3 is TGTGCCAGCTCACCGGTTGACGGGGAATACGAGCAGTACTTC. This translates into CASSPVDGEYEQYF.